A selection of T cell receptor beta chains follows, all from one sample in a study of OX40 agonist ivuxolimab in advanced cancers. The assay was immunoSEQ multiplex PCR, and TCRdb's table has in-frame clones only and misses some. The top ten clones hold approximately 0.58% of a sample with 100,000 or so clones, approximately 90% of them seen once. The source material was CD4+ or CD8+ T cells sorted from blood, sampled in a trial of the OX40 agonist ivuxolimab. The receptors come from an adult with an advanced solid tumor such as melanoma, head and neck, liver or kidney cancer. The CDR3 runs from the conserved cysteine through the conserved F or W. Each record gives: V gene, J gene, D gene, CDR3 length, clone size, CDR3 DNA, CDR3 protein. The D gene is left open where the match is weak. Clone size is stated in some rows and not others, as once, few, many or a class when expanded.

v_call: TRBV19; j_call: TRBJ2-3; d_call: TRBD1; cdr3_length: 15; clone_size: -; cdr3_nt: TGTGCCAGTAGTAGGACAGGGGAGCTAGCAGATACGCAGTATTTT; cdr3_aa: CASSRTGELADTQYF
v_call: TRBV30; j_call: TRBJ2-1; d_call: TRBD2; cdr3_length: 13; clone_size: -; cdr3_nt: TGTGCCTGGAGTGTACTAGCGAGGGATGAGCAGTTCTTC; cdr3_aa: CAWSVLARDEQFF
v_call: TRBV5-4; j_call: TRBJ2-6; d_call: -; cdr3_length: 18; clone_size: -; cdr3_nt: TGTGCCAGCAGCTTGGTCTCCGGGTCCTACTCTGGGGCCAACGTCCTGACTTTC; cdr3_aa: CASSLVSGSYSGANVLTF
v_call: TRBV10-1; j_call: TRBJ1-1; d_call: -; cdr3_length: 16; clone_size: -; cdr3_nt: TGCGCCAGCAGTGAGTCGGGGAACATTCGAAGCACTGAAGCTTTCTTT; cdr3_aa: CASSESGNIRSTEAFF
v_call: TRBV4-1; j_call: TRBJ2-3; d_call: -; cdr3_length: 18; clone_size: -; cdr3_nt: TGCGCCAGCAGCCAACGGGATTGGGGGGATTCTAGCACAGATACGCAGTATTTT; cdr3_aa: CASSQRDWGDSSTDTQYF
v_call: TRBV5-1; j_call: TRBJ2-1; d_call: TRBD2; cdr3_length: 15; clone_size: -; cdr3_nt: TGCGCCAGCAGCTTAGGACTAGCGGGATACAATGAGCAGTTCTTC; cdr3_aa: CASSLGLAGYNEQFF
v_call: TRBV28; j_call: TRBJ2-2; d_call: -; cdr3_length: 13; clone_size: -; cdr3_nt: TGTGCCAGCAGCGGGAGCCGAACCGGGGAGCTGTTTTTT; cdr3_aa: CASSGSRTGELFF
v_call: TRBV15; j_call: TRBJ1-5; d_call: -; cdr3_length: 15; clone_size: -; cdr3_nt: TGTGCCACCAGCAGACCAGACACCAGCAATCAGCCCCAGCATTTT; cdr3_aa: CATSRPDTSNQPQHF
v_call: TRBV6-1; j_call: TRBJ1-2; d_call: -; cdr3_length: 13; clone_size: -; cdr3_nt: TGTGCCAGCAGTGTTTCGGCTAACTATGGCTACACCTTC; cdr3_aa: CASSVSANYGYTF
v_call: TRBV9; j_call: TRBJ2-7; d_call: -; cdr3_length: 13; clone_size: -; cdr3_nt: TGTGCCAGCAGCAGGGAAATGGTATCGGAGCAGTACTTC; cdr3_aa: CASSREMVSEQYF
v_call: TRBV7-8; j_call: TRBJ2-1; d_call: -; cdr3_length: 15; clone_size: -; cdr3_nt: TGTGCCAGCAGCACTACCGGGACGTTCTACAATGAGCAGTTCTTC; cdr3_aa: CASSTTGTFYNEQFF
v_call: TRBV4-3; j_call: TRBJ2-1; d_call: -; cdr3_length: 15; clone_size: -; cdr3_nt: TGCGCCAGCAGCCAAGAAAGGTCAGCCTACAATGAGCAGTTCTTC; cdr3_aa: CASSQERSAYNEQFF
v_call: TRBV14; j_call: TRBJ2-5; d_call: TRBD2; cdr3_length: 15; clone_size: -; cdr3_nt: TGTGCCAGCAGCCAAGACGGACTAGCGGTGGAGACCCAGTACTTC; cdr3_aa: CASSQDGLAVETQYF
v_call: TRBV14; j_call: TRBJ2-1; d_call: TRBD2; cdr3_length: 15; clone_size: -; cdr3_nt: TGTGCCAGCAGCCAAGATAGCGGGAGGCGTCATGAGCAGTTCTTC; cdr3_aa: CASSQDSGRRHEQFF
v_call: TRBV4-2; j_call: TRBJ2-2; d_call: -; cdr3_length: 15; clone_size: -; cdr3_nt: TGTGCCAGCAGCCTAGGTGGGGGATCCACCGGGGAGCTGTTTTTT; cdr3_aa: CASSLGGGSTGELFF
v_call: TRBV28; j_call: TRBJ1-1; d_call: -; cdr3_length: 14; clone_size: once; cdr3_nt: TGTGCCAGCAGCCGACCCGTAATAAACACTGAAGCTTTCTTT; cdr3_aa: CASSRPVINTEAFF
v_call: TRBV7-3; j_call: TRBJ2-3; d_call: TRBD2; cdr3_length: 14; clone_size: -; cdr3_nt: TGTGCCAGCAGCGTTACTAGCGGCACAGATACGCAGTATTTT; cdr3_aa: CASSVTSGTDTQYF
v_call: TRBV5-4; j_call: TRBJ2-5; d_call: TRBD2; cdr3_length: 16; clone_size: -; cdr3_nt: TGTGCCAGCAGCAAAGGGACTAGCGGGAGAGGAGAGACCCAGTACTTC; cdr3_aa: CASSKGTSGRGETQYF
v_call: TRBV6-5; j_call: TRBJ1-1; d_call: -; cdr3_length: 13; clone_size: few; cdr3_nt: TGTGCCAGCCGTACCGTGGGGAGGTTGACAGCTTTCTTT; cdr3_aa: CASRTVGRLTAFF
v_call: TRBV7-9; j_call: TRBJ2-7; d_call: -; cdr3_length: 13; clone_size: -; cdr3_nt: TGTGCCAGCAGCTTAGAGGCGGGGTCCGAGCAGTACTTC; cdr3_aa: CASSLEAGSEQYF
v_call: TRBV2; j_call: TRBJ2-2; d_call: TRBD1; cdr3_length: 14; clone_size: -; cdr3_nt: TGTGCCAGCGGAAGGGACAGACAAACCGGGGAGCTGTTTTTT; cdr3_aa: CASGRDRQTGELFF
v_call: TRBV7-2; j_call: TRBJ2-7; d_call: -; cdr3_length: 13; clone_size: once; cdr3_nt: TGTGCCAGCAGCTTAGCGCGGGGTAGCGAGCAGTACTTC; cdr3_aa: CASSLARGSEQYF
v_call: TRBV7-3; j_call: TRBJ2-1; d_call: -; cdr3_length: 14; clone_size: -; cdr3_nt: TGTGCCAGCAGCTTAGCCCCCTCCTACAATGAGCAGTTCTTC; cdr3_aa: CASSLAPSYNEQFF
v_call: TRBV9; j_call: TRBJ2-2; d_call: -; cdr3_length: 12; clone_size: -; cdr3_nt: TGTGCCAGCAGCCCCCTCGGCGGGGAGCTGTTTTTT; cdr3_aa: CASSPLGGELFF
v_call: TRBV28; j_call: TRBJ2-4; d_call: TRBD2; cdr3_length: 14; clone_size: -; cdr3_nt: TGTGCCAGCGGACTAGCGGGATTACCCGGCATTCAGTACTTC; cdr3_aa: CASGLAGLPGIQYF
v_call: TRBV11-2; j_call: TRBJ1-4; d_call: -; cdr3_length: 16; clone_size: once; cdr3_nt: TGTGCCAGCAGCTTGTCTTGGACAGTCCGAATAGAAAAACTGTTTTTT; cdr3_aa: CASSLSWTVRIEKLFF
v_call: TRBV21-1; j_call: TRBJ2-4; d_call: -; cdr3_length: 11; clone_size: -; cdr3_nt: TGTGCCAGCAGCAGTGTAAACATTCAGTACTTC; cdr3_aa: CASSSVNIQYF
v_call: TRBV9; j_call: TRBJ1-2; d_call: -; cdr3_length: 12; clone_size: -; cdr3_nt: TGTGCCAGCAGCGTATCGGGCTATGGCTACACCTTC; cdr3_aa: CASSVSGYGYTF
v_call: TRBV7-9; j_call: TRBJ1-5; d_call: -; cdr3_length: 17; clone_size: -; cdr3_nt: TGTGCCAGCAGCTTATTTATTAGCGGGGGGCTAGATCAGCCCCAGCATTTT; cdr3_aa: CASSLFISGGLDQPQHF
v_call: TRBV6-5; j_call: TRBJ2-7; d_call: -; cdr3_length: 15; clone_size: -; cdr3_nt: TGTGCCAGCAGTTACGCAGGGACCCTAACCTACGAGCAGTACTTC; cdr3_aa: CASSYAGTLTYEQYF
v_call: TRBV5-6; j_call: TRBJ2-7; d_call: -; cdr3_length: 13; clone_size: -; cdr3_nt: TGTGCCAGCAGCGGAGAATTTGGAGGCGAGCAGTACTTC; cdr3_aa: CASSGEFGGEQYF
v_call: TRBV7-9; j_call: TRBJ1-4; d_call: -; cdr3_length: 15; clone_size: -; cdr3_nt: TGTGCCAGCAGCTTAATGGTTGCAACTAATGAAAAACTGTTTTTT; cdr3_aa: CASSLMVATNEKLFF
v_call: TRBV29-1; j_call: TRBJ2-7; d_call: -; cdr3_length: 12; clone_size: -; cdr3_nt: TGCAGCGTTGCTGCGACAGGCTACGAGCAGTACTTC; cdr3_aa: CSVAATGYEQYF
v_call: TRBV7-8; j_call: TRBJ1-5; d_call: -; cdr3_length: 16; clone_size: -; cdr3_nt: TGTGCCAGCAGCTTAAGACACAGAGTTGGAAATCAGCCCCAGCATTTT; cdr3_aa: CASSLRHRVGNQPQHF
v_call: TRBV18; j_call: TRBJ2-1; d_call: -; cdr3_length: 14; clone_size: once; cdr3_nt: TGTGCCAGCTCACCAGATGGGTCCTACAATGAGCAGTTCTTC; cdr3_aa: CASSPDGSYNEQFF
v_call: TRBV25-1; j_call: TRBJ2-3; d_call: -; cdr3_length: 13; clone_size: -; cdr3_nt: TGTGCCAGCAGTGAGCCAGGCACAGATACGCAGTATTTT; cdr3_aa: CASSEPGTDTQYF
v_call: TRBV7-8; j_call: TRBJ2-7; d_call: TRBD2; cdr3_length: 19; clone_size: -; cdr3_nt: TGTGCCAGCAGCTTAGCGGGGGCGAGGAGGAGCGGGAGTTCCTACGAGCAGTACTTC; cdr3_aa: CASSLAGARRSGSSYEQYF
v_call: TRBV7-2; j_call: TRBJ2-1; d_call: -; cdr3_length: 15; clone_size: -; cdr3_nt: TGTGCCAGCAGCTTAGCTGTAGAATCCTACAATGAGCAGTTCTTC; cdr3_aa: CASSLAVESYNEQFF
v_call: TRBV6-1; j_call: TRBJ1-1; d_call: -; cdr3_length: 15; clone_size: -; cdr3_nt: TGTGCCAGCAGTGAAGCGCGGCAGGGTAAGGCTGAAGCTTTCTTT; cdr3_aa: CASSEARQGKAEAFF
v_call: TRBV19; j_call: TRBJ2-1; d_call: TRBD2; cdr3_length: 16; clone_size: -; cdr3_nt: TGTGCCAGTAGTATTATGCGCGGGAGAGGCCACAATGAGCAGTTCTTC; cdr3_aa: CASSIMRGRGHNEQFF
v_call: TRBV7-3; j_call: TRBJ1-2; d_call: TRBD1; cdr3_length: 16; clone_size: -; cdr3_nt: TGTGCCAGCAGCTTTAGTGTGTCAGGGGGTGAGGCTGGCTACACCTTC; cdr3_aa: CASSFSVSGGEAGYTF
v_call: TRBV5-1; j_call: TRBJ1-4; d_call: -; cdr3_length: 15; clone_size: -; cdr3_nt: TGCGCCAGCAGCTTGGCCTGGACAGCTAATGAAAAACTGTTTTTT; cdr3_aa: CASSLAWTANEKLFF
v_call: TRBV9; j_call: TRBJ2-6; d_call: TRBD1; cdr3_length: 16; clone_size: -; cdr3_nt: TGTGCCAGCAGCGTAGAGGGGGCGCTTGGGGCCAACGTCCTGACTTTC; cdr3_aa: CASSVEGALGANVLTF
v_call: TRBV9; j_call: TRBJ2-3; d_call: -; cdr3_length: 14; clone_size: -; cdr3_nt: TGTGCCAGCAGCGTAGTTGGGTTCTCAGATACGCAGTATTTT; cdr3_aa: CASSVVGFSDTQYF
v_call: TRBV11-3; j_call: TRBJ1-2; d_call: -; cdr3_length: 16; clone_size: -; cdr3_nt: TGTGCCAGCAGCTTAGTATTGTCAGGATTGAACTATGGCTACACCTTC; cdr3_aa: CASSLVLSGLNYGYTF
v_call: TRBV7-9; j_call: TRBJ2-4; d_call: TRBD2; cdr3_length: 18; clone_size: -; cdr3_nt: TGTGCCAGCAGCCCCATAGCGGGACGACTCCTAGCCAAAAACATTCAGTACTTC; cdr3_aa: CASSPIAGRLLAKNIQYF
v_call: TRBV2; j_call: TRBJ2-3; d_call: -; cdr3_length: 11; clone_size: -; cdr3_nt: TGTGCCAGCATGGTATTGGAGGCGCAGTATTTT; cdr3_aa: CASMVLEAQYF
v_call: TRBV7-3; j_call: TRBJ2-3; d_call: TRBD2; cdr3_length: 19; clone_size: -; cdr3_nt: TGTGCCAGCAGCCCGCGCCCTCCCACTAGCGGGAGGGCCGTAGATACGCAGTATTTT; cdr3_aa: CASSPRPPTSGRAVDTQYF
v_call: TRBV7-2; j_call: TRBJ1-1; d_call: -; cdr3_length: 12; clone_size: -; cdr3_nt: TGTGCCAGCAGCGGTCAGGGCCTTGAAGCTTTCTTT; cdr3_aa: CASSGQGLEAFF
v_call: TRBV2; j_call: TRBJ2-7; d_call: -; cdr3_length: 13; clone_size: -; cdr3_nt: TGTGCCAGCTCGTTCGGAAGCAGCTACGAGCAGTACTTC; cdr3_aa: CASSFGSSYEQYF
v_call: TRBV11-2; j_call: TRBJ2-2; d_call: -; cdr3_length: 19; clone_size: once; cdr3_nt: TGTGCCAGCAGCTTAGATCGGGCGGGCAGAAAACCGAACACCGGGGAGCTGTTTTTT; cdr3_aa: CASSLDRAGRKPNTGELFF
v_call: TRBV7-2; j_call: TRBJ2-3; d_call: -; cdr3_length: 15; clone_size: -; cdr3_nt: TGTGCCAGCAGAGGCCGGGGACATATAACAGATACGCAGTATTTT; cdr3_aa: CASRGRGHITDTQYF
v_call: TRBV5-1; j_call: TRBJ2-2; d_call: -; cdr3_length: 16; clone_size: -; cdr3_nt: TGCGCCAGCAGCTTGGACGGTCGCCCCGGGGCCGGGGAGCTGTTTTTT; cdr3_aa: CASSLDGRPGAGELFF
v_call: TRBV15; j_call: TRBJ2-7; d_call: TRBD1; cdr3_length: 14; clone_size: -; cdr3_nt: TGTGCCACCAGCAGTGGGACAGCTTCAACAGAGCAGTACTTC; cdr3_aa: CATSSGTASTEQYF